This T cell receptor beta chain comes out of a study of blood T cell repertoires in COVID-19. Whole-study context: The samples span acute and convalescent COVID-19 from the United States, Italy and Spain. Sources were T cells, B-cell-depleted T cells, or PBMCs; the material itself was cDNA or gDNA.

The V gene end was trimmed by 4 bases and the J gene end by 2 bases; junction bases not matched to a gene: 4. CDR3 length equals 15 residues. Germline lookup yields CDR1 LGHNA and CDR2 YNFKEQ. Methods used by the authors: The assay estimated nucleated cells by amplifying reference gene primers. TCRdb's copy holds only in-frame clones and misses some; the assay was immunoSEQ multiplex PCR. V and J calls and clone size are as listed in that table; D and trimming were resolved from the DNA. The sample includes roughly 68,000 clones, under 85% of them seen just once. The sequenced sample consisted of peripheral blood. This clonotype originated in a man in his sixties with COVID-19, enrolled during active disease. The chain combines TRBV4-2 with TRBJ2-1, with TRBD2 identical over 8 bases. CDR3 amino acids: CASSPSGGAYNEQFF. The DNA of the CDR3 is TGTGCCAGCAGCCCGTCGGGAGGGGCCTACAATGAGCAGTTCTTC.